Reported below is one T cell receptor (beta chain). Compared with germline, one end of the junction differs, possibly owing to a read error. This specimen belongs to a study of cytomegalovirus exposure and HLA in healthy donors. The CDR3 covers 13 residues. The germline gives CDR1 SSHAT, CDR2 FNYEAQ (reference sequence). PCR primers comprised 60 Vbeta and 13 Jbeta primers. Profiling relied on immunoSEQ multiplex PCR, and the TCRdb table lists in-frame clones only, not all of them. The sample consists of 95,000 to 150,000 clones, over 50% of them appearing once. The gene calls are TRBV7-7 and TRBJ2-7; 9 bases line up with TRBD2. The TCR comes from a middle-aged woman in good health and CMV-seropositive. The sequencing input was PBMCs. The CDR3 loop is CASSMTSGSVQYF. CDR3 nucleotide sequence: TGTGCTAGCAGTATGACTAGCGGATCGGTGCAGTACTTC.